These 27 T cell receptor beta chains came from one sample sequenced in a study of beta chain features in type 1 diabetes (dated by TCRdb to 2017 to 2018). On the study overall, not on this receptor specifically: A moderate but significant shortening of TCRB CDR3 length was observed in type 1 diabetes patients in all four CD4+ subsets.

Their antigens are not known. Library preparation was by the immunoSEQ multiplex PCR assay. The High Capacity cDNA Reverse Transcription Kit was used to reverse transcribe all of the isolated RNA, meaning that expressed TCRB transcripts were what got sequenced. In its TCRdb copy, this immuneACCESS table keeps in-frame sequences only and misses some clones. Where compared with another copy, unresolved V genes explain less than half of these, and the others have no known cause. In this sample the table shows about 28,000 clones, roughly 50% of which occur a single time. Clones ranked in the top ten supply around 1.6% of the sample. Specimen: Tregs from blood. This sample's cell subset or site label indicates: regulatory CD4+ T cells. These receptors all come from a young woman with type 1 diabetes.

The gene calls are TRBV7-2 and TRBJ2-3; no reliable D call. Germline V lookup: CDR1 SGHTA, CDR2 FQGNSA. The CDR3 loop spans 14 amino acids. Trimming left V 1 base short and J 4 bases short, with 9 bases between. Written as DNA, the CDR3 is TGTGCCAGCAGCTTAGAAGCTGCCTCAGATACGCAGTATTTT. It specifies CASSLEAASDTQYF.

V and J are TRBV7-9 and TRBJ2-4, with 9 bases lining up with TRBD2. J was trimmed by 1 base and V by 3 bases; bases with no gene match: 10. This CDR3 comprises 18 residues. Germline assignment: CDR1 SEHNR and CDR2 FQNEAQ (reference sequence). The CDR3 DNA follows: TGTGCCAGCAGCTTTCGTCTAGCGGGACCGTTGGCCAAAAACATTCAGTACTTC. Its protein is CASSFRLAGPLAKNIQYF. Supplemented by reference TRBV7-9 and TRBJ2-4, the full variable domain reads DTGVSQNPRHKITKRGQNVTFRCDPISEHNRLYWYRQTLGQGPEFLTYFQNEAQLEKSRLLSDRFSAERPKGSFSTLEIQRTEQGDSAMYLCASSFRLAGPLAKNIQYFGAGTRLSVL.

The chain has TRBV7-2 and TRBJ2-2; 8 positions agree with TRBD2. V shed 1 base and J 3 bases; nucleotides not matched to a gene: 4. In germline, CDR1 is SGHTA, CDR2 FQGNSA. This CDR3 region has 16 residues. The CDR3 region is CASSLGAGAYTGELFF. The DNA of the CDR3 is TGTGCCAGCAGCTTAGGAGCGGGAGCTTACACCGGGGAGCTGTTTTTT.

This clone was seen more than once but under ten times. The chain recombines TRBV6-1 with TRBJ2-7, with a tentative D call TRBD2 (5 bases). The ends were cut back, 3 bases at V and 12 bases at J, with 12 bases in the middle. CDR1 is MNHNS and CDR2 is SASEGT in the germline V gene. This CDR3 region has 11 residues. CDR3 residues: CASSDLASTYV. The CDR3 DNA reads as TGTGCCAGCAGTGACCTAGCCTCCACGTACGTC.

The CDR3 region is CASFSGTGGETQYF. Here the CDR3 DNA reads TGTGCCAGCTTTTCCGGGACAGGGGGAGAGACCCAGTACTTC. The V call is TRBV18, the J call TRBJ2-5; 11 nucleotides agree with TRBD1. The CDR3 is made up of 14 amino acids. Trimming removed 7 bases from V and 4 bases from J; junction bases left unmatched: 5. CDR1 KGHSH and CDR2 LQKENI come from the germline V gene.

This chain connects TRBV11-2 to TRBJ2-5; a weak D match, TRBD1 (6 bases). Trimming cost V 3 bases and J 5 bases, with 16 bases left between them. Germline CDR1 SGHAT, CDR2 FQNNGV. The CDR3 contains 15 residues. Written as DNA, the CDR3 is TGTGCCAGCAGCTTTATAGGGGGAGCGATCGAGACCCAGTACTTC. Translated: CASSFIGGAIETQYF.

This clone was counted a few times. The gene calls are TRBV6-5 and TRBJ2-2, with 7 nucleotides matching TRBD2. Germline V gene data show CDR1 as MNHEY and CDR2 as SVGAGI. Germline trimming cut 6 bases from V and 3 bases from J; bases unmatched to any gene: 7. The CDR3 is 15 amino acids. The CDR3 reads CASSPDGRHTGELFF. DNA for the CDR3: TGTGCCAGCAGCCCAGACGGGAGGCACACCGGGGAGCTGTTTTTT.

The V gene is TRBV28, the J gene TRBJ1-1, with 7 bases matching TRBD1. This CDR3 region has 15 residues. Germline CDR1 is MDHEN and CDR2 is SYDVKM. Trimming took 6 bases from V and 1 from J; bases not matched to a gene: 8. CDR3 in amino acids: CASSKPRTGNTEAFF. The CDR3, as DNA: TGTGCCAGCAGCAAACCCCGGACAGGGAACACTGAAGCTTTCTTT.

This clone is a singleton in its sample. The chain is built from TRBV29-1 and TRBJ2-1, with 9 bases that match TRBD1. From germline, CDR1 is SQVTM and CDR2 ANQGSEA. V shed 7 bases, J shed 7 bases, and the junction held 11 bases outside the gene matches. This CDR3 region has 14 residues. In nucleotides, the CDR3 is TGCAGCGCCCGGGACAGGGTCGATCGGAATGAGCAGTTCTTC. Translating gives CSARDRVDRNEQFF.

The genes are TRBV27 and TRBJ1-4, with D possibly being TRBD1 (6 bases). Germline CDR1 reads MNHEY; CDR2 reads SMNVEV (reference sequence). Trimming took 5 bases from V and 4 from J, leaving 11 bases between them. The CDR3 length is 14 residues. The CDR3 nucleotides read TGTGCCAGCAGTAACAGGGCTTTTAATGAAAAACTGTTTTTT. Translation gives CASSNRAFNEKLFF.

The chain links TRBV7-9 to TRBJ2-3; 9 bases are a match to TRBD1. CDR1 and CDR2 from the germline V gene are SEHNR and FQNEAQ (reference sequence). This CDR3 has 17 residues. V shed 2 bases, J shed 6 bases, and the junction held 12 bases outside the gene matches. DNA of the CDR3: TGTGCCAGCAGCTTACATGGGACAGGGCGCTCGAGGGATACGCAGTATTTT. Encoded protein: CASSLHGTGRSRDTQYF.

This clone occurred a few times. This rearrangement joins TRBV5-1 to TRBJ2-2; 11 bases align to TRBD2. Unmatched junction bases numbered 4, after V lost 2 bases and J lost 4 bases. CDR3 length: 16 residues. The germline CDR1 and CDR2 sequences are SGHRS and YFSETQ. In DNA, the CDR3 is TGCGCCAGCAGCTTCTTAGCGGGAGGGCGCACCGGGGAGCTGTTTTTT. The encoded protein is CASSFLAGGRTGELFF. Drawing the rest from reference TRBV5-1 and TRBJ2-2, the complete variable domain is KAGVTQTPRYLIKTRGQQVTLSCSPISGHRSVSWYQQTPGQGLQFLFEYFSETQRNKGNFPGRFSGRQFSNSRSEMNVSTLELGDSALYLCASSFLAGGRTGELFFGEGSRLTVL.

The chain links TRBV9 to TRBJ2-1, with a possible D match to TRBD1 (5 bases). This CDR3 comprises 11 residues. Germline V CDR1 and CDR2: SGDLS, YYNGEE. V lost 2 bases, J lost 8 bases, and 5 bases lay in between. CDR3 loop: CASSVRDEQFF. Written as DNA, the CDR3 is TGTGCCAGCAGCGTCAGGGATGAGCAGTTCTTC.

The chain carries TRBV27 and TRBJ1-1; weak D call: TRBD1 (5 bases). The CDR3 spans 16 residues. V was trimmed by 5 bases and J by 5 bases, leaving 21 bases between them. Per germline, CDR1 MNHEY and CDR2 SMNVEV (reference sequence). CDR3 coding DNA: TGTGCCAGCAGTAGGCCGCGGCGCCTAGGGGTAACTGAAGCTTTCTTT. This sequence encodes CASSRPRRLGVTEAFF.

This chain joins TRBV28 and TRBJ2-5; 9 bases fit TRBD1. The length of the CDR3 is 13 residues. Germline CDR1 reads MDHEN; CDR2 reads SYDVKM. Trimming cost V 6 bases and J 3 bases; bases outside gene matches: 2. CDR3 DNA sequence: TGTGCCAGCAGCAGGACAGGGGAAGAGACCCAGTACTTC. Protein product: CASSRTGEETQYF.

The rearrangement joins TRBV7-2 to TRBJ2-2; D unclear. Germline lookup yields CDR1 SGHTA and CDR2 FQGNSA. This CDR3 contains 16 residues. Trimming took 1 base from V and 2 from J, leaving 11 bases between them. CDR3 in amino acids: CASSLVAFSNTGELFF. The CDR3 region has the DNA TGTGCCAGCAGCTTAGTGGCTTTCTCCAACACCGGGGAGCTGTTTTTT. Using reference TRBV7-2 and TRBJ2-2 for the parts outside the CDR3, the full variable domain is GAGVSQSPSNKVTEKGKDVELRCDPISGHTALYWYRQSLGQGLEFLIYFQGNSAPDKSGLPSDRFSAERTGGSVSTLTIQRTQQEDSAVYLCASSLVAFSNTGELFFGEGSRLTVL.

This clone is medium-sized by share. The J gene is TRBJ2-7, the V gene TRBV7-9, with D possibly being TRBD2 (6 bases). Looked up from germline, CDR1 is SEHNR and CDR2 is FQNEAQ (reference sequence). The CDR3 is 13 residues long. Deletions cut 5 bases from V and 9 bases from J, with 17 bases between. CDR3: CASSPGESWVQYF. As DNA, the CDR3 is TGTGCCAGCAGCCCGGGAGAGTCGTGGGTGCAGTACTTC.

This clone counts as large (0.1 to 1%). V gene TRBV6-1 combines with J gene TRBJ2-5; TRBD2 matches at 12 bases. The V and J ends lost 4 bases and 5 bases, in that order; junction bases with no gene match: 8. Germline V gene sequence: CDR1 MNHNS, CDR2 SASEGT. This CDR3 has 16 residues. CDR3 in DNA: TGTGCCAGCAGTGCCTCCCGACTAGCGGGAGTGGAGACCCAGTACTTC. Protein sequence: CASSASRLAGVETQYF.

This clone was observed a handful of times. The rearrangement uses TRBV5-1 and TRBJ2-3, with D possibly being TRBD2 (6 bases). V lost 1 base and J lost 1, with 13 bases in between. The CDR3 runs 16 residues. The germline V gene encodes CDR1 SGHRS and CDR2 YFSETQ. The CDR3 spells CASSLNPAGRTDTQYF. The CDR3 bases are TGCGCCAGCAGCTTGAATCCGGCGGGGCGCACAGATACGCAGTATTTT.

The chain uses TRBV29-1 and TRBJ2-7; the match to TRBD2 covers 9 bases. Germline V gene data show CDR1 as SQVTM and CDR2 as ANQGSEA. This CDR3 has 13 amino acids. The V segment lost 6 bases and the J segment 6 bases; nucleotides outside the gene matches: 9. CDR3 DNA: TGCAGCGTCCGGACTAGCGAGAGGGGCGAGCAGTACTTC. Translated: CSVRTSERGEQYF.

This chain uses TRBV7-9 with TRBJ2-6, with TRBD2 as a possible D gene (6 bases). V was shortened by 0 bases and J by 0 bases, with 6 bases between the two germline ends. The CDR3 is 16 amino acids. Germline V lookup: CDR1 SEHNR, CDR2 FQNEAQ (reference sequence). The CDR3 is CASSLAGGSGANVLTF. The CDR3, as DNA: TGTGCCAGCAGCTTAGCGGGAGGCTCTGGGGCCAACGTCCTGACTTTC.

This chain connects TRBV7-9 to TRBJ2-5; D not certain. The CDR3 spans 13 residues. The V gene lost 2 bases and the J gene lost 7 bases, with 11 bases spanning the gap. The V gene's germline CDR1 is SEHNR and CDR2 FQNEAQ (reference sequence). The chain's CDR3 is CASSLMVPGTQYF. The CDR3 DNA reads as TGTGCCAGCAGCTTAATGGTGCCGGGGACCCAGTACTTC.

CDR3 protein: CASSYTHRTDTQYF. The CDR3 DNA reads as TGTGCCAGCAGCTACACCCATCGAACAGATACGCAGTATTTT. The chain links TRBV11-2 to TRBJ2-3; D not resolved. Trimming took off 4 bases at V and 3 bases at J, with 11 bases between the two ends. Germline CDR1 SGHAT, CDR2 FQNNGV. The CDR3 spans 14 residues.

The chain recombines TRBV29-1 with TRBJ2-4, with 7 bases matching TRBD2. V dropped 3 bases and J dropped 1; count of bases not matched to a gene: 12. The CDR3 contains 17 residues. CDR1 and CDR2 (germline): SQVTM, ANQGSEA. CDR3 in amino acids: CSVEMGGTTGAKNIQYF. DNA of the CDR3: TGCAGCGTTGAGATGGGTGGGACTACCGGGGCCAAAAACATTCAGTACTTC.

This clone was seen a few times. The chain joins TRBV5-7 to TRBJ2-3; TRBD2 aligns across 12 bases. TRBV5-7 is an ORF, and what it does is uncertain. After removal of 3 bases from V and 0 bases from J, the junction contained 2 bases not matched to a gene. The CDR3 consists of 16 residues. CDR3 in DNA: TGTGCCAGCAGCTCGGGGACTAGCGGGAGCACAGATACGCAGTATTTT. As protein: CASSSGTSGSTDTQYF.

This clone was observed once. The CDR3 is CASSPPGDREGYTF. The DNA for the CDR3 is TGTGCCAGCAGTCCACCCGGTGACAGGGAGGGCTACACCTTC. The rearrangement uses TRBV2 and TRBJ1-2; 7 positions agree with TRBD1. V trimming: 5 bases; J trimming: 8 bases; junction bases outside the gene matches: 11. The length of the CDR3 is 14 residues. Germline loops: CDR1 SNHLY, CDR2 FYNNEI.

This chain joins TRBV7-7 and TRBJ2-1; 10 bases fit TRBD1. Germline CDR1 reads SSHAT; CDR2 reads FNYEAQ (reference sequence). The junction had 17 bases not matched to a gene; V was cut back by 4 bases and J by 5 bases. CDR3 size: 19 residues. This CDR3 reads CASSSQGGTGEGLDNEQFF. CDR3 in DNA: TGTGCCAGCAGCTCACAAGGGGGGACAGGGGAGGGTTTGGACAATGAGCAGTTCTTC. Looking up the rest from reference TRBV7-7 and TRBJ2-1 gives the full variable domain: GAGVSQSPRYKVTKRGQDVTLRCDPISSHATLYWYQQALGQGPEFLTYFNYEAQPDKSGLPSDRFSAERPEGSISTLTIQRTEQRDSAMYRCASSSQGGTGEGLDNEQFFGPGTRLTVL.